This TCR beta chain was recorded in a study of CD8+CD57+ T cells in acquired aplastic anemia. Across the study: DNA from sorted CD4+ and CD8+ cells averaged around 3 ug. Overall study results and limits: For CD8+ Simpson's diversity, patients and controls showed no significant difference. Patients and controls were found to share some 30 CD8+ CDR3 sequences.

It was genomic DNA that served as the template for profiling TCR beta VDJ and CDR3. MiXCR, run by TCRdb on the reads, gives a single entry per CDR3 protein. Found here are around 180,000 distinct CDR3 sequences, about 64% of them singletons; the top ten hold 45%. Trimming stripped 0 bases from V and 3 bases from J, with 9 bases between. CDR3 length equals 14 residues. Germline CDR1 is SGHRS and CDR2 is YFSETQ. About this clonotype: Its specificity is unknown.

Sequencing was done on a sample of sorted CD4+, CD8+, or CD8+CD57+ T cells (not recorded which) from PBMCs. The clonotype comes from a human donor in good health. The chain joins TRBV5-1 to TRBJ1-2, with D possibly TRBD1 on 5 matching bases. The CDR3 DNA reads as TGCGCCAGCAGCTTGGTTGACAGCGACTATGGCTACACCTTC. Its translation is CASSLVDSDYGYTF. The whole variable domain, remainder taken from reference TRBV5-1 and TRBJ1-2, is KAGVTQTPRYLIKTRGQQVTLSCSPISGHRSVSWYQQTPGQGLQFLFEYFSETQRNKGNFPGRFSGRQFSNSRSEMNVSTLELGDSALYLCASSLVDSDYGYTFGSGTRLTVV.